This is a list of T cell receptor beta chains from one sample in a study of PD-L1 blockade in urothelial cancer. Clones were read by immunoSEQ multiplex PCR, and TCRdb kept only the in-frame ones, dropping some. Altogether 17,000 or so clones are present, 75% to 90% being singletons, with the ten largest covering around 5.5%. Sequencing used PBMCs, obtained around atezolizumab (anti-PD-L1) treatment. The receptor set was obtained from a man over 45 with urothelial cancer. Both conserved end residues are part of each CDR3. D genes are given only for firm matches. Some rows mark clone size as missing; the rest say once, few, many or name a class of expanded clone.

V gene	D gene	clone size	J gene	CDR3 protein	CDR3 DNA
TRBV5-1	TRBD2	NA	TRBJ2-1	CASSFRLAGYNEQFF	TGCGCCAGCAGCTTCCGACTAGCGGGGTACAATGAGCAGTTCTTC
TRBV6-6	TRBD1	few	TRBJ1-1	CASSYPDRPNTEAFF	TGTGCCAGCAGTTACCCGGACAGGCCGAACACTGAAGCTTTCTTT
TRBV6-4	NA	medium-sized	TRBJ2-3	CASSDGEGDTDTQYF	TGTGCCAGCAGTGACGGTGAGGGAGACACAGATACGCAGTATTTT
TRBV2	TRBD2	NA	TRBJ2-7	CASQATGGGYEQYF	TGTGCCAGCCAAGCAACGGGGGGAGGCTACGAGCAGTACTTC
TRBV5-1	NA	NA	TRBJ2-1	CASSVDGSRGGLDEQFF	TGCGCCAGCAGTGTTGACGGGAGCCGCGGAGGGTTGGATGAGCAGTTCTTC
TRBV2	NA	NA	TRBJ1-1	CASRGTGRDTEAFF	TGTGCCAGCAGGGGAACAGGGAGGGACACTGAAGCTTTCTTT
TRBV19	TRBD2	NA	TRBJ2-3	CASSPTGGSDTQYF	TGTGCCAGTAGTCCCACGGGAGGGTCAGATACGCAGTATTTT
TRBV27	TRBD1	NA	TRBJ1-2	CASSPRTGAYGYGYTF	TGTGCCAGCAGTCCGAGGACAGGGGCGTATGGCTATGGCTACACCTTC
TRBV6-5	NA	NA	TRBJ1-2	CASSYGSGKDGYTF	TGTGCCAGCAGTTACGGATCAGGGAAAGATGGCTACACCTTC
TRBV5-1	TRBD1	NA	TRBJ1-4	CASSLATGGSKKLFF	TGCGCCAGCAGCTTGGCGACAGGGGGCTCGAAAAAACTGTTTTTT
TRBV6-4	TRBD1	NA	TRBJ1-3	CASSASGTDGNSGNTIYF	TGTGCCAGCAGTGCCTCCGGGACAGATGGGAACTCTGGAAACACCATATATTTT
TRBV7-2	TRBD1	NA	TRBJ1-1	CASSPRTGMMNTEAFF	TGTGCCAGCAGCCCCCGGACAGGTATGATGAACACTGAAGCTTTCTTT
TRBV28	NA	NA	TRBJ1-5	CASSLTEYSNQPQHF	TGTGCCAGCAGTTTGACAGAGTATAGCAATCAGCCCCAGCATTTT
TRBV11-2	TRBD2	NA	TRBJ2-5	CASSLTGLAEETQYF	TGTGCCAGCAGCTTAACGGGACTAGCGGAAGAGACCCAGTACTTC
TRBV18	NA	NA	TRBJ1-2	CASSPPGGYGYTF	TGTGCCAGCTCACCACCAGGGGGATATGGCTACACCTTC
TRBV7-8	TRBD1	NA	TRBJ1-5	CASSLAGTVNQPQHF	TGTGCCAGCAGCTTAGCTGGGACAGTTAATCAGCCCCAGCATTTT
TRBV6-1	NA	NA	TRBJ2-4	CASSVTVAKNIQYF	TGTGCCAGCAGTGTGACAGTAGCCAAAAACATTCAGTACTTC
TRBV6-1	NA	few	TRBJ1-3	CASSYVGNTIYF	TGTGCCAGCAGCTACGTTGGAAACACCATATATTTT
TRBV29-1	NA	NA	TRBJ2-1	CSVGPGSYNEQFF	TGCAGCGTTGGACCAGGCTCCTACAATGAGCAGTTCTTC
TRBV5-1	TRBD1	NA	TRBJ2-3	CASSLPGTGMDF	TGCGCCAGCAGCTTGCCCGGGACAGGGATGGATTTT
TRBV10-3	TRBD1	NA	TRBJ1-3	CAISSGQGQGNTIYF	TGTGCCATCTCCTCAGGACAGGGTCAGGGGAACACCATATATTTT
TRBV6-5	NA	NA	TRBJ2-5	CASSYTTVPGETQYF	TGTGCCAGCAGTTACACGACTGTCCCGGGAGAGACCCAGTACTTC
TRBV10-2	NA	NA	TRBJ1-5	CASSDRVSNQPQHF	TGCGCCAGCAGTGACAGGGTTAGCAATCAGCCCCAGCATTTT
TRBV27	NA	NA	TRBJ2-5	CASSRRQDFGQETQYF	TGTGCCAGCAGTCGAAGACAGGACTTTGGGCAAGAGACCCAGTACTTC
TRBV6-5	TRBD1	NA	TRBJ1-2	CASSYTWTGTGYGYTF	TGTGCCAGCAGTTACACCTGGACAGGGACGGGCTATGGCTACACCTTC
TRBV11-2	NA	NA	TRBJ1-4	CASSWAGGNEKLFF	TGTGCCAGCAGCTGGGCGGGGGGGAATGAAAAACTGTTTTTT
TRBV10-3	TRBD2	NA	TRBJ2-2	CAISGVAGAGTGELFF	TGTGCCATCAGTGGTGTAGCGGGAGCCGGCACCGGGGAGCTGTTTTTT
TRBV27	TRBD2	medium-sized	TRBJ2-1	CASCKGTSGRIEQFF	TGTGCCAGCTGTAAGGGGACTAGCGGGAGAATTGAGCAGTTCTTC
TRBV6-1	TRBD2	NA	TRBJ2-7	CASSGTSGGYEQYF	TGTGCCAGCAGTGGGACTAGCGGGGGTTACGAGCAGTACTTC
TRBV30	TRBD2	NA	TRBJ2-2	CAWTLGLAGVTGELFF	TGTGCCTGGACCCTGGGACTAGCGGGAGTTACCGGGGAGCTGTTTTTT
TRBV6-1	TRBD1	NA	TRBJ2-1	CASRGQWPFYNEQFF	TGTGCCAGCAGGGGACAGTGGCCTTTCTACAATGAGCAGTTCTTC
TRBV6-1	TRBD1	once	TRBJ1-2	CASSLGQNYGYTF	TGTGCCAGCAGTCTGGGACAGAACTATGGCTACACCTTC
TRBV15	TRBD1	NA	TRBJ1-1	CATDYGTAMNTEAFF	TGTGCCACCGACTACGGGACAGCCATGAACACTGAAGCTTTCTTT
TRBV5-1	NA	NA	TRBJ2-3	CASSLDGGSGDTQYF	TGCGCCAGCAGCTTGGATGGGGGGTCGGGAGATACGCAGTATTTT
TRBV27	TRBD2	NA	TRBJ2-3	CASSSTSGRARPDTQYF	TGTGCCAGCAGCTCCACTAGCGGGAGGGCCCGGCCAGATACGCAGTATTTT
TRBV10-1	NA	NA	TRBJ2-5	CASSKTVQETQYF	TGCGCCAGCAGTAAGACAGTGCAAGAGACCCAGTACTTC
TRBV10-3	TRBD1	NA	TRBJ2-7	CASGSPGQGRSYEQYF	TGTGCCAGCGGGAGTCCGGGACAGGGGCGCTCCTACGAGCAGTACTTC
TRBV5-4	NA	NA	TRBJ1-4	CASSRPGGPLFF	TGTGCCAGCAGCCGGCCGGGGGGCCCACTGTTTTTT
TRBV29-1	TRBD2	NA	TRBJ2-7	CSVHLTSGRAYEQYF	TGCAGCGTACACCTGACTAGCGGGAGGGCTTACGAGCAGTACTTC
TRBV30	NA	NA	TRBJ1-1	CAWSVLGGTEAFF	TGTGCCTGGAGTGTATTGGGGGGGACTGAAGCTTTCTTT
TRBV10-3	TRBD2	NA	TRBJ2-2	CAISESFSAGGLAGELFF	TGTGCCATCAGTGAGTCCTTTTCAGCGGGAGGGCTCGCCGGGGAGCTGTTTTTT
TRBV9	TRBD1	NA	TRBJ1-2	CASSVDPTGVTF	TGTGCCAGCAGCGTAGACCCTACAGGGGTAACCTTC
TRBV19	TRBD1	NA	TRBJ2-4	CASRPTGGVDIQYF	TGTGCCAGTAGGCCTACAGGGGGCGTGGACATTCAGTACTTC
TRBV10-3	TRBD2	NA	TRBJ2-1	CAISDAGGSGNEQFF	TGTGCCATCAGTGATGCGGGAGGCTCGGGAAATGAGCAGTTCTTC
TRBV14	TRBD1	NA	TRBJ2-1	CASSHEDRGDNEQFF	TGTGCCAGCAGCCACGAAGACAGGGGGGACAATGAGCAGTTCTTC
TRBV4-3	TRBD2	NA	TRBJ2-1	CASSRTSGRGNEQFF	TGCGCCAGCAGTCGGACTAGCGGGAGAGGCAATGAGCAGTTCTTC
TRBV9	TRBD1	NA	TRBJ1-1	CASSPQRRTGNTEAFF	TGTGCCAGCAGCCCCCAAAGACGGACAGGGAACACTGAAGCTTTCTTT
TRBV19	TRBD1	NA	TRBJ1-5	CASRRTGGSNQPQHF	TGTGCCAGTAGAAGAACAGGGGGGAGCAATCAGCCCCAGCATTTT
TRBV19	NA	NA	TRBJ2-7	CASSIARAAGEQYF	TGTGCCAGTAGTATCGCCCGGGCCGCGGGTGAGCAGTACTTC
TRBV9	TRBD1	NA	TRBJ1-6	CASRVQNRGIPLNSPLHF	TGTGCCAGCAGGGTACAGAACAGGGGCATACCTTTAAATTCACCCCTCCACTTT
TRBV6-5	TRBD1	NA	TRBJ1-1	CASSPRQGTEAFF	TGTGCCAGCAGTCCCCGACAGGGGACTGAAGCTTTCTTT
TRBV2	TRBD1	once	TRBJ2-5	CASSRQGSIQETQYF	TGTGCCAGCAGTCGACAGGGCTCTATCCAAGAGACCCAGTACTTC
TRBV9	NA	once	TRBJ2-3	CASSVDKDTQYF	TGTGCCAGCAGCGTAGATAAAGATACGCAGTATTTT
TRBV6-6	NA	few	TRBJ1-4	CASSSDRNEKLFF	TGTGCCAGCAGTTCGGACAGAAATGAAAAACTGTTTTTT
TRBV21-1	NA	NA	TRBJ1-5	CASSLIGTARYQPQHF	TGTGCCAGCAGCCTTATTGGGACAGCACGGTATCAGCCCCAGCATTTT